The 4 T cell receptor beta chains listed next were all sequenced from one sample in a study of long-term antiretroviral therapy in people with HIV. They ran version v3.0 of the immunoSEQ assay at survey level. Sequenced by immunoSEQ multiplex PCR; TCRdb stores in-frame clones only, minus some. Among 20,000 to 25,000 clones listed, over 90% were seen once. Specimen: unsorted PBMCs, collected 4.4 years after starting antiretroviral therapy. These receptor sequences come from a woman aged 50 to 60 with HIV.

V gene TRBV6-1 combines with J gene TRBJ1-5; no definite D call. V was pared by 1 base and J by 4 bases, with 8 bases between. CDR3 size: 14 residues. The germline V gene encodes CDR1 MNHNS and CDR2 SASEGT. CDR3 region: CASSEVSGNQPQHF. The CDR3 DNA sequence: TGTGCCAGCAGTGAAGTTTCCGGGAATCAGCCCCAGCATTTT.

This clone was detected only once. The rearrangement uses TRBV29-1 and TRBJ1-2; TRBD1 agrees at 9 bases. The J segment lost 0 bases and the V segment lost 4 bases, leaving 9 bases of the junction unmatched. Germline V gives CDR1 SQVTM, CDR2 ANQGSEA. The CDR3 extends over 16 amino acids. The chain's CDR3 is CSVADRGIIANYGYTF. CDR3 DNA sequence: TGCAGCGTTGCCGACAGGGGGATCATAGCTAACTATGGCTACACCTTC.

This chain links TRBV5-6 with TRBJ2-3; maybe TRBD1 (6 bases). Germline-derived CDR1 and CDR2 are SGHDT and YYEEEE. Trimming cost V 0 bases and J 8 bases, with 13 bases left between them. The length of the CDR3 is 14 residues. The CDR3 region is CASSLGGLQGTQYF. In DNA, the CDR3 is TGTGCCAGCAGCTTGGGGGGGCTGCAGGGTACGCAGTATTTT.

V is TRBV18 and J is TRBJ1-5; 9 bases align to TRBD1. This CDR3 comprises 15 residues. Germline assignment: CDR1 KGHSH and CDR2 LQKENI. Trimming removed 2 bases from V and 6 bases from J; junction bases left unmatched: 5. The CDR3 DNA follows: TGTGCCAGCTCACCAACACAGGGGGCGGGTCAGCCCCAGCATTTT. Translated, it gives CASSPTQGAGQPQHF.